The 27 T cell receptor beta chains given below trace back to one sample, sequenced in a study of post-analysis software for immune sequencing data. Study-level findings and limits: Compared with controls, patients had more of five TRBV segments, including TRBV5-6, TRBV5-1 and TRBV20-1.

These receptors are not linked to any known antigen. The library was made from cDNA and included unique molecular identifiers. TCRdb re-called the PCR reads through MiXCR, storing one row per CDR3 protein. Of about 820,000 distinct CDR3 sequences listed, approximately 57% are singletons. Sequencing was done on a sample of blood. These receptors originate from a girl between 5 and 17 years old with multiple sclerosis.

The chain has TRBV29-1 and TRBJ2-1; the D call may be TRBD1 or TRBD2 (5 bases each). The V gene's germline CDR1 is SQVTM and CDR2 ANQGSEA. Trimming pared 3 bases from V and 6 bases from J, leaving 18 bases between. This CDR3 is 15 amino acids long. This CDR3 is CSVERRAGTCNEQFF. DNA of the CDR3: TGCAGCGTTGAGAGAAGAGCAGGGACCTGCAATGAGCAGTTCTTC.

The chain uses TRBV20-1 and TRBJ1-3; a possible D gene is TRBD1 (6 bases). In germline, CDR1 is DFQATT, CDR2 SNEGSKA (reference sequence). The CDR3 runs to 15 residues. Trimming left V 3 bases short and J 4 bases short, with 16 bases between. The CDR3 loop reads CSARERDIGGNTIYF. The CDR3 region has the DNA TGCAGTGCTAGGGAGAGGGACATAGGAGGAAACACCATATATTTT.

The rearrangement links TRBV4-1 to TRBJ2-2; no clear D gene. Trimming cost V 5 bases and J 2 bases, with 15 bases left between them. Germline CDR1 reads MGHRA; CDR2 reads YSYEKL. CDR3 length: 16 residues. The CDR3 protein is CASSFKVDPNTGELFF. The DNA for the CDR3 is TGCGCCAGCAGCTTCAAGGTGGACCCAAACACCGGGGAGCTGTTTTTT.

As for this clonotype: One end of the junction is discordant with germline, which a read error may explain. CDR3 sequence: CASSEDSLSLGYTF. Written as DNA, the CDR3 is TGTGCCAGCAGCGAAGACTCTTTGAGTCTAGGCTACACCTTC. The chain employs TRBV3-1 and TRBJ1-2; D gene ambiguous. The CDR3 extends over 14 amino acids. CDR1 is LGHDT, CDR2 YNNKEL, per germline (reference sequence).

This clonotype was recorded many times. This chain connects TRBV27 to TRBJ2-6, with D unclear. The V end lost 5 bases, the J end lost 1 base, and 6 bases lay between the germline ends. Germline assignment: CDR1 MNHEY and CDR2 SMNVEV (reference sequence). This CDR3 spans 14 amino acids. The CDR3 sequence: CASSPLSGANVLTF. The CDR3 DNA reads as TGTGCCAGCAGTCCCCTTTCTGGGGCCAACGTCCTGACTTTC.

The rearrangement links TRBV20-1 to TRBJ1-2, with D possibly matching TRBD1 (5 bases). This CDR3 spans 14 amino acids. Germline V gene data show CDR1 as DFQATT and CDR2 as SNEGSKA (reference sequence). V lost 3 bases and J lost 7, with 18 bases in between. CDR3 protein: CSARYTREYGGYTF. CDR3 nucleotide sequence: TGCAGTGCTAGGTATACCAGGGAGTACGGTGGCTACACCTTC.

This clonotype was counted between two and nine times. The CDR3 protein is CATAVYIQNWGTEAFF. The CDR3 nucleotides are TGTGCCACAGCAGTTTATATACAGAACTGGGGCACTGAAGCTTTCTTT. V and J are TRBV27 and TRBJ1-1; D gene ambiguous. Trimming pared 10 bases from V and 4 bases from J, leaving 25 bases between. CDR1 is MNHEY and CDR2 is SMNVEV in the germline V gene (reference sequence). CDR3 size: 16 residues.

A few counts support this clonotype. The V call is TRBV18, the J call TRBJ2-3; D remains ambiguous. The germline V gene encodes CDR1 KGHSH and CDR2 LQKENI. Trimming removed 4 bases from V and 1 base from J, with 15 bases in between. The CDR3 consists of 16 residues. Written as DNA, the CDR3 is TGTGCCAGCTCACGGCTCGGCGGCCGCGGCACAGATACGCAGTATTTT. As protein: CASSRLGGRGTDTQYF. Full variable domain (outside the CDR3, taken from reference TRBV18 and TRBJ2-3): NAGVMQNPRHLVRRRGQEARLRCSPMKGHSHVYWYRQLPEEGLKFMVYLQKENIIDESGMPKERFSAEFPKEGPSILRIQQVVRGDSAAYFCASSRLGGRGTDTQYFGPGTRLTVL.

The sample holds many counts of this clonotype. This chain connects TRBV18 to TRBJ2-7, with D maybe TRBD2 (6 bases). The germline gives CDR1 KGHSH, CDR2 LQKENI. The germline V and J ends were trimmed by 8 bases and 0 bases, with 11 bases remaining between them. There are 13 residues in the CDR3. The CDR3: CASSPGLSYEQYF. CDR3 nucleotide sequence: TGTGCCAGCAGCCCGGGACTCTCCTACGAGCAGTACTTC.

Details on this clonotype: A read error may account for a junction end that differs from germline. The chain employs TRBV29-1 and TRBJ1-2, with 8 bases that match TRBD1. Germline-derived CDR1 and CDR2 are SQVTM and ANQGSEA. CDR3 length: 12 residues. The CDR3 region is CSVKTGDYDYTF. For the CDR3, the DNA is TGCAGCGTAAAGACAGGGGACTATGACTACACCTTC.

This clonotype came up once. The V gene is TRBV20-1, the J gene TRBJ2-5, with 7 bases matching TRBD2. Germline V CDR1 and CDR2: DFQATT, SNEGSKA (reference sequence). This CDR3 contains 12 residues. V lost 7 bases, J lost 0 bases, and 2 bases stayed unmatched. Here the CDR3 reads CSVAGDQETQYF. The CDR3 DNA reads as TGCAGTGTTGCGGGGGACCAAGAGACCCAGTACTTC.

This clonotype appeared a single time. V is TRBV10-3 and J is TRBJ2-3; 11 bases agree with TRBD2. Per germline, CDR1 ENHRY and CDR2 SYGVKD. The CDR3 runs 15 residues. Trimming removed 5 bases from V and 2 bases from J; junction bases left unmatched: 3. This CDR3 is CAISLTSGITDTQYF. The CDR3 DNA follows: TGTGCCATCAGTCTGACTAGCGGGATCACAGATACGCAGTATTTT.

This clonotype was recorded a few times. The gene calls are TRBV7-3 and TRBJ2-7, with D possibly being TRBD1 or TRBD2 (5 bases each). The germline V gene has CDR1 SGHTA and CDR2 FQGTGA. Trimming cost V 0 bases and J 5 bases, with 14 bases left between them. This CDR3 region has 15 residues. This chain's CDR3 is CASSLTTGTRNEQYF. The CDR3 bases are TGTGCCAGCAGCTTAACAACCGGGACCCGAAACGAGCAGTACTTC. The full variable domain, in which reference TRBV7-3 and TRBJ2-7 provide the parts outside the CDR3, is GAGVSQTPSNKVTEKGKYVELRCDPISGHTALYWYRQSLGQGPEFLIYFQGTGAADDSGLPNDRFFAVRPEGSVSTLKIQRTERGDSAVYLCASSLTTGTRNEQYFGPGTRLTVT.

The V call is TRBV20-1, the J call TRBJ2-7; 7 nucleotides align to TRBD1. The CDR3 loop spans 13 amino acids. V shed 1 base and J 4 bases; nucleotides not matched to a gene: 4. From germline, CDR1 is DFQATT and CDR2 SNEGSKA (reference sequence). CDR3 sequence: CSARGYRGYEQYF. The CDR3 DNA sequence: TGCAGTGCTAGAGGCTACAGGGGATACGAGCAGTACTTC.

Only a few counts were recorded for this clonotype. The V call is TRBV20-1, the J call TRBJ2-1, with 11 bases identical to TRBD2. The germline CDR1 and CDR2 sequences are DFQATT and SNEGSKA (reference sequence). This CDR3 contains 16 residues. The trim removed 3 bases at V and 6 bases at J, leaving 10 bases unmatched. CDR3 loop: CSASVAGGYKGNEQFF. In DNA form, the CDR3 reads TGCAGTGCTAGCGTAGCGGGAGGGTATAAAGGCAATGAGCAGTTCTTC.

This CDR3 reads CSVSPGTPRREAFF. The CDR3 DNA reads as TGCAGCGTTTCTCCCGGGACACCGAGGAGAGAAGCTTTCTTT. The V and J genes are TRBV29-1 and TRBJ1-1; D may be TRBD1 (6 bases). Trimming pared 5 bases from V and 8 bases from J, leaving 21 bases between. Germline loops: CDR1 SQVTM, CDR2 ANQGSEA. This CDR3 is built from 14 residues.

This chain joins TRBV15 and TRBJ2-1, with a possible D match to TRBD2 (6 bases). Germline assignment: CDR1 LNHNV and CDR2 YYDKDF (reference sequence). V lost 8 bases, J lost 0 bases, and 8 bases lay in between. CDR3 length: 13 amino acids. The CDR3, as DNA: TGTGCCACCGAGCGGGCCTCCTACAATGAGCAGTTCTTC. Translating gives CATERASYNEQFF. Together with reference TRBV15 and TRBJ2-1, the CDR3 gives the full variable domain: DAMVIQNPRYQVTQFGKPVTLSCSQTLNHNVMYWYQQKSSQAPKLLFHYYDKDFNNEADTPDNFQSRRPNTSFCFLDIRSPGLGDTAMYLCATERASYNEQFFGPGTRLTVL.

This clonotype was detected only a few times. The rearrangement links TRBV18 to TRBJ2-7; D possibly corresponds to TRBD1 (6 bases). This CDR3 region has 14 residues. V gave up 2 bases and J gave up 7 bases, with 15 bases separating them. The germline gives CDR1 KGHSH, CDR2 LQKENI. This CDR3 is CASSPGTQGREQYF. CDR3 bases: TGTGCCAGCTCACCAGGAACACAGGGCAGGGAGCAGTACTTC.

The chain joins TRBV20-1 to TRBJ1-5, with 8 bases that match TRBD1. CDR1 is DFQATT and CDR2 is SNEGSKA in the germline V gene (reference sequence). Losses at the gene ends were 6 bases for V and 2 bases for J; bases not matched to a gene: 6. The CDR3 totals 14 residues. The CDR3 loop reads CSALDRGGNQPQHF. CDR3 coding DNA: TGCAGTGCCCTTGACAGGGGTGGCAATCAGCCCCAGCATTTT.

The chain joins TRBV5-8 to TRBJ2-7; 12 bases are a match to TRBD2. The DNA end favors TRBJ2-5, so the J call may be wrong. The CDR3 sequence is 16 residues long. Germline lookup yields CDR1 SGHTS and CDR2 YDEGEE. The CDR3 loop reads CASSSPLAGGRETQYF. The CDR3 DNA follows: TGTGCCAGCAGCTCACCGCTAGCGGGGGGGCGAGAGACCCAGTACTTC.

This chain links TRBV7-6 with TRBJ2-5; 12 bases match TRBD2. The CDR3 has 18 residues. CDR1 is SGHVS, CDR2 FNYEAQ, per germline. Unmatched junction bases numbered 11, after V lost 5 bases and J lost 1 base. The CDR3 DNA reads as TGTGCCAGCAGCATCGTTGGACCGGGACTAGCGGGCCAAGAGACCCAGTACTTC. Translated: CASSIVGPGLAGQETQYF.

This chain uses TRBV10-3 with TRBJ2-1, with D unresolved. CDR1 is ENHRY, CDR2 SYGVKD, per germline. The CDR3 is 15 residues long. V dropped 3 bases and J dropped 0 bases, with 9 bases sitting between them. This CDR3 is CAISDNVRSYNEQFF. CDR3 nucleotides: TGTGCCATCAGTGATAATGTCCGCTCCTACAATGAGCAGTTCTTC.

This chain joins TRBV5-1 and TRBJ2-7; TRBD2 agrees at 8 bases. The V and J ends lost 1 base and 2 bases, in that order; junction bases with no gene match: 8. This CDR3 has 16 residues. The germline V gene encodes CDR1 SGHRS and CDR2 YFSETQ. The CDR3 coding sequence is TGCGCCAGCAGCTTGCTTGGCGGGAGGACCCCCTACGAGCAGTACTTC. This codes for CASSLLGGRTPYEQYF. Full variable domain (missing parts from reference TRBV5-1 and TRBJ2-7): KAGVTQTPRYLIKTRGQQVTLSCSPISGHRSVSWYQQTPGQGLQFLFEYFSETQRNKGNFPGRFSGRQFSNSRSEMNVSTLELGDSALYLCASSLLGGRTPYEQYFGPGTRLTVT.

The chain has TRBV4-1 and TRBJ2-1; 11 bases map to TRBD2. Germline V gene sequence: CDR1 MGHRA, CDR2 YSYEKL. This CDR3 region has 16 residues. After removal of 2 bases from V and 6 bases from J, the junction contained 6 bases not matched to a gene. CDR3 nucleotides: TGCGCCAGCAGCCAACCCCCGGGACTAGCGGCCAATGAGCAGTTCTTC. Its translation is CASSQPPGLAANEQFF.

This clonotype was counted only a few times. The V call is TRBV9, the J call TRBJ1-6; D might be TRBD1 (5 bases). V lost 4 bases and J lost 10, with 18 bases in between. The CDR3 extends over 15 amino acids. The germline V gene encodes CDR1 SGDLS and CDR2 YYNGEE. In DNA, the CDR3 is TGTGCCAGCAGCCCTGGGTTCAGGGTAGAATCACCCCTCCACTTT. Translating it yields CASSPGFRVESPLHF.

The CDR3 loop reads CSVGRGGRETQYF. The CDR3 DNA is TGCAGCGTTGGCAGAGGCGGGAGAGAGACCCAGTACTTC. This chain joins TRBV29-1 and TRBJ2-5; 7 nucleotides match TRBD2. With 4 bases clipped from V and 4 bases from J, the junction kept 6 bases outside the gene matches. This CDR3 is 13 amino acids long. Germline V lookup: CDR1 SQVTM, CDR2 ANQGSEA. Full variable domain (outside the CDR3, taken from reference TRBV29-1 and TRBJ2-5): SAVISQKPSRDICQRGTSLTIQCQVDSQVTMMFWYRQQPGQSLTLIATANQGSEATYESGFVIDKFPISRPNLTFSTLTVSNMSPEDSSIYLCSVGRGGRETQYFGPGTRLLVL.

The chain employs TRBV15 and TRBJ2-5, with 7 bases fitting TRBD2. V shed 5 bases and J 6 bases; nucleotides not matched to a gene: 9. CDR3 size: 14 residues. CDR1 LNHNV and CDR2 YYDKDF come from the germline V gene (reference sequence). DNA of the CDR3: TGTGCCACCAGCTTCCGGACTAGGACACAGACCCAGTACTTC. Translation: CATSFRTRTQTQYF.